A single sample is the source of the 14 T cell receptor beta chains below, sequenced in a study of CD8 T cell repertoires and HIV-1 epitope variants. This table comes from immunoSEQ multiplex PCR, and its TCRdb copy is limited to in-frame clones, with some not included. The table includes about 90,000 clones, roughly four fifths detected once. The sequencing input was uncultured baseline CD8+ T cells from peripheral blood mononuclear cells (PBMCs). These receptors all stem from a male donor with HIV.

This sequence joins TRBV7-2 and TRBJ2-7; 7 positions match TRBD1. The CDR3 totals 14 residues. From germline, CDR1 is SGHTA and CDR2 FQGNSA. V trimming: 6 bases; J trimming: 1 base; junction bases outside the gene matches: 6. The CDR3 reads CASSSTTGSYEQYF. DNA for the CDR3: TGTGCCAGCAGTTCTACGACAGGGTCCTACGAGCAGTACTTC.

This CDR3 reads CASSLGLNTEAFF. CDR3 nucleotides: TGCGCCAGCAGCCTGGGATTGAACACTGAAGCTTTCTTT. The chain joins TRBV4-1 to TRBJ1-1; D not certain. Germline CDR1 reads MGHRA; CDR2 reads YSYEKL. The V and J ends lost 4 bases and 0 bases respectively, with 6 bases between them. The length of the CDR3 is 13 residues.

This chain connects TRBV7-2 to TRBJ2-1; 10 bases map to TRBD2. The CDR3 is 16 residues long. Germline CDR1 is SGHTA and CDR2 is FQGNSA. The J segment lost 4 bases and the V segment lost 5 bases, leaving 8 bases of the junction unmatched. The CDR3 DNA follows: TGTGCCAGCAGCATACTGTTAGCGGGGGGTTACAATGAGCAGTTCTTC. It is translated as CASSILLAGGYNEQFF.

The chain combines TRBV7-8 with TRBJ2-7, with 7 bases that match TRBD1. V shed 10 bases and J 4 bases; nucleotides not matched to a gene: 10. Germline V gives CDR1 SGHVS, CDR2 FQNEAQ. This CDR3 is built from 13 residues. Here the CDR3 reads CAIDGTEGYEQYF. The CDR3, as DNA: TGTGCCATCGACGGGACAGAAGGTTACGAGCAGTACTTC. The full variable domain, completed using reference TRBV7-8 and TRBJ2-7, is GAGVSQSPRYKVAKRGQDVALRCDPISGHVSLFWYQQALGQGPEFLTYFQNEAQLDKSGLPSDRFFAERPEGSVSTLKIQRTQQEDSAVYLCAIDGTEGYEQYFGPGTRLTVT.

This clone appeared once. The chain employs TRBV7-2 and TRBJ1-1, with D unresolved. Trimming removed 0 bases at V and 1 base at J, with 6 bases between. The CDR3 consists of 14 residues. Germline CDR1 is SGHTA and CDR2 is FQGNSA. The CDR3 protein is CASSLAGSNTEAFF. CDR3 DNA sequence: TGTGCCAGCAGCTTAGCGGGGTCGAACACTGAAGCTTTCTTT.

This chain connects TRBV9 to TRBJ2-2, with 10 bases lining up with TRBD2. Germline V gene data show CDR1 as SGDLS and CDR2 as YYNGEE. The CDR3 contains 16 residues. V dropped 0 bases and J dropped 4; count of bases not matched to a gene: 3. The CDR3 DNA follows: TGTGCCAGCAGCGTAGGGTCTAGCGGGGGCACCGGGGAGCTGTTTTTT. Amino acid sequence: CASSVGSSGGTGELFF.

The V and J genes are TRBV7-3 and TRBJ1-1, with unresolved D. Germline V CDR1 and CDR2: SGHTA, FQGTGA. The V and J ends lost 6 bases and 5 bases respectively, with 13 bases between them. The CDR3 totals 13 residues. In nucleotides, the CDR3 is TGTGCCAGCAGTCTTAACGCGGTGACTGAAGCTTTCTTT. It encodes CASSLNAVTEAFF.

This sequence joins TRBV18 and TRBJ2-1, with D perhaps TRBD1 (6 bases). CDR1 is KGHSH, CDR2 LQKENI, per germline. Between the trimmed V and J ends, which lost 4 bases and 4 bases, there was a span of 14 bases. The length of the CDR3 is 15 residues. Written as DNA, the CDR3 is TGTGCCAGCTCACGAGGACAGAATTTATACAATGAGCAGTTCTTC. Translation: CASSRGQNLYNEQFF.

This chain connects TRBV9 to TRBJ1-5, with a weak D call TRBD1 (5 bases). CDR3 length: 15 amino acids. V was shortened by 4 bases and J by 5 bases, with 16 bases between the two germline ends. Germline lookup yields CDR1 SGDLS and CDR2 YYNGEE. This CDR3 is CASSTGPGSDQPQHF. The CDR3, as DNA: TGTGCCAGCAGCACCGGGCCAGGGTCGGATCAGCCCCAGCATTTT. Full variable domain (remainder filled in from reference TRBV9 and TRBJ1-5): DSGVTQTPKHLITATGQRVTLRCSPRSGDLSVYWYQQSLDQGLQFLIQYYNGEERAKGNILERFSAQQFPDLHSELNLSSLELGDSALYFCASSTGPGSDQPQHFGDGTRLSIL.

V usage is TRBV4-1 and J usage is TRBJ1-3; 7 bases agree with TRBD1. The trim removed 5 bases at V and 3 bases at J, leaving 7 bases unmatched. Germline V gives CDR1 MGHRA, CDR2 YSYEKL. The CDR3 loop spans 15 amino acids. CDR3 in DNA: TGCGCCAGCAGCTCCGACAGGGACCTTGGAAACACCATATATTTT. Its translation: CASSSDRDLGNTIYF.

The rearrangement links TRBV28 to TRBJ1-2; a weak D match, TRBD1 (5 bases). CDR3 length: 13 amino acids. Germline CDR1 reads MDHEN; CDR2 reads SYDVKM. The V end lost 4 bases, the J end lost 3 bases, and 9 bases lay between the germline ends. CDR3 amino acids: CASSSPGYYGYTF. The CDR3 bases are TGTGCCAGCAGTTCCCCAGGGTACTATGGCTACACCTTC.

J is TRBJ2-7 and V is TRBV19; the D gene is possibly TRBD2 (5 bases). This CDR3 has 14 residues. Trimming took off 3 bases at V and 7 bases at J, with 16 bases between the two ends. Per the germline V gene, CDR1 is LNHDA and CDR2 is SQIVND (reference sequence). The CDR3 is CASSIVGSVREQYF. CDR3 sequence (DNA): TGTGCCAGTAGTATTGTGGGGAGTGTGAGGGAGCAGTACTTC.

The chain carries TRBV14 and TRBJ2-5; no clear D. The length of the CDR3 is 15 residues. Per the germline V gene, CDR1 is SGHDN and CDR2 is FVKESK. Trimming shortened V by 1 base and J by 7 bases, and 16 bases separated the two germline ends. Here the CDR3 reads CASSQGVRQVGTQYF. DNA of the CDR3: TGTGCCAGCAGCCAAGGGGTTCGCCAAGTGGGGACCCAGTACTTC. The full variable domain, with the rest looked up from reference TRBV14 and TRBJ2-5, is EAGVTQFPSHSVIEKGQTVTLRCDPISGHDNLYWYRRVMGKEIKFLLHFVKESKQDESGMPNNRFLAERTGGTYSTLKVQPAELEDSGVYFCASSQGVRQVGTQYFGPGTRLLVL.

The chain is built from TRBV27 and TRBJ2-1; tentatively, D is TRBD2 (5 bases). Germline assignment: CDR1 MNHEY and CDR2 SMNVEV (reference sequence). The ends were cut back, 8 bases at V and 3 bases at J, with 20 bases in the middle. The CDR3 extends over 16 amino acids. The CDR3 spells CASAPARGSGYNEQFF. The CDR3 coding sequence is TGTGCCAGCGCTCCCGCGCGAGGGAGTGGCTACAATGAGCAGTTCTTC.